This T cell receptor beta chain derives from a study of cytomegalovirus exposure and HLA in healthy donors. Looking at the study overall: Counted in an early data release were about 85 million unique TCRs from HLA-typed donors. General study results and limits: Most sequenced TCRs were rare (though some public TCRs occurred in many donors).

On this clone: Its antigen is still unknown.

Everyone who donated was a healthy bone marrow donor. Primers for the PCR totalled 60 Vbeta and 13 Jbeta. The protocol was immunoSEQ multiplex PCR, while the TCRdb copy is restricted to in-frame clones and leaves out a portion. In total, the table holds approximately 130,000 clones. This clonotype originated in an older woman in good health and CMV-seronegative. The sequencing sample was made of PBMCs.

CDR3 sequence reads: CASGLGGERVFNEQFF. CDR3 bases: TGTGCTAGTGGTTTGGGGGGGGAGCGGGTTTTTAATGAGCAGTTCTTC. The rearrangement joins TRBV12-5 to TRBJ2-1, with a possible D match to TRBD2 (6 bases). The V gene lost 1 base and the J gene lost 7 bases, with 17 bases spanning the gap. This CDR3 contains 16 residues. In germline, CDR1 is LGHNT, CDR2 FRNRAP.